This T cell receptor beta chain was sequenced during a study of cytomegalovirus exposure and HLA in healthy donors. In its sample, this clone was seen a few times. Its antigen remains unidentified. Whole-study findings and limits: Some TCR beta chains (more than 150 of them) were listed as cytomegalovirus-associated. Cytomegalovirus status was reportedly diagnosed by the classifier with high specificity and sensitivity.

Sequenced by immunoSEQ multiplex PCR; TCRdb stores in-frame clones only, minus some. The sample comprises 200,000 to 250,000 clones, approximately 87% of which are singletons, and 5.5% to 7% rests with the top ten. This TCR was sampled from a woman younger than 30 in good health and CMV-seronegative. Sequencing was carried out using PBMCs.

For the CDR3, the DNA is TGTGCCAGCAGTGATGGGACAGGCAGCTCTGAAGCTTTCTTT. The encoded protein is CASSDGTGSSEAFF. The chain couples TRBV2 to TRBJ1-1; 8 nucleotides align to TRBD1. With 3 bases clipped from V and 6 bases from J, the junction kept 6 bases outside the gene matches. The CDR3 contains 14 residues. Germline V lookup: CDR1 SNHLY, CDR2 FYNNEI.